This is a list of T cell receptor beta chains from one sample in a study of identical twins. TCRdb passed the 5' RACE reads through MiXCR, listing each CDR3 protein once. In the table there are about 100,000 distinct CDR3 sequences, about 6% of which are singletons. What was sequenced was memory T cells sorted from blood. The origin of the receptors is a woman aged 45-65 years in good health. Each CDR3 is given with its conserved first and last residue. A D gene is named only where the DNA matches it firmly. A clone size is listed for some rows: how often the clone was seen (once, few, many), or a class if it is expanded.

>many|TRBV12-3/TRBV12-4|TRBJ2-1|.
CASGTGENSRNEQFF
TGTGCCAGCGGGACGGGAGAGAACTCTAGGAATGAGCAGTTCTTC
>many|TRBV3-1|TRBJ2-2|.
CASSQFASVTRELFF
TGTGCCAGCAGCCAATTCGCTAGCGTAACTAGGGAGCTGTTTTTT
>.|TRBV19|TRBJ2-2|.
CASRRIRGGTPFGGNTGELFF
TGTGCCAGTCGGAGAATTCGCGGCGGGACGCCATTCGGGGGAAACACCGGGGAGCTGTTTTTT
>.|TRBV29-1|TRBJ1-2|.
CSVEVGGGYTF
TGCAGCGTTGAAGTGGGTGGGGGCTACACCTTC
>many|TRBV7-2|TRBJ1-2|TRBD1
CASSLMAGGRYGYTF
TGTGCCAGCAGCTTAATGGCAGGGGGTCGCTATGGCTACACCTTC
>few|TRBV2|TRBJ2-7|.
CASRGRDEQYF
TGTGCCAGCAGGGGCAGGGACGAGCAGTACTTC
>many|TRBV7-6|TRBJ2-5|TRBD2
CASAGEYRVLGETQYF
TGTGCCAGCGCGGGGGAATATCGGGTTTTGGGAGAGACCCAGTACTTC
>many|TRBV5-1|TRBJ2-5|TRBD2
CASSPRPSGGGETQYF
TGCGCCAGCAGCCCCCGTCCTAGCGGGGGGGGTGAGACCCAGTACTTC
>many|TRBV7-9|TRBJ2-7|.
CASSLYGYEQYF
TGTGCCAGCAGTTTATACGGATACGAGCAGTACTTC
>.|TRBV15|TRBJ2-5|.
CATSRDFLQTGETQYF
TGTGCCACCAGCAGAGATTTTTTACAGACCGGAGAGACCCAGTACTTC
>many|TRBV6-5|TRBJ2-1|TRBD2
CASSYSPAGGIYNEQFF
TGTGCCAGCAGTTACTCACCAGCGGGAGGGATCTACAATGAGCAGTTCTTC
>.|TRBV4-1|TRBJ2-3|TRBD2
CASSQLQAGGADTQYF
TGCGCCAGCAGCCAACTACAAGCGGGAGGCGCAGATACGCAGTATTTT
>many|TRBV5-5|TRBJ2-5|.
CASSPGLGGVTQYF
TGTGCCAGCAGCCCGGGACTCGGAGGGGTGACCCAGTACTTC
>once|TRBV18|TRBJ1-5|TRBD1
CASSPGTGDNQPQHF
TGTGCCAGCTCACCAGGGACAGGGGACAATCAGCCCCAGCATTTT
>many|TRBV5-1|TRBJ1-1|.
CASSLGLNTEAFF
TGCGCCAGCAGCTTGGGGTTGAACACTGAAGCTTTCTTT